What follows is one T cell receptor (beta chain) and its context. In this sample, this clonotype turned up a few times. What antigen it recognizes has not been identified. No quality values exist for individual bases; no much larger clone is one base distant. V was cut back by 3 bases and J by 4 bases, leaving a gap of 17 bases between them. As encoded in the germline V gene (reference sequence), CDR1 is LNHDA while CDR2 is SQIVND. Reading from cysteine to phenylalanine, the CDR3 counts 16 amino acids. The DNA shown is the 48-base CDR3, in frame from base 1. These data belong to a study of T cell repertoires in cytomegalovirus infection (dated by TCRdb to the late 2010s). Context from the whole study: Peptide stimulations targeted recently identified HLA-C-restricted CMV epitopes, whose presentation resists viral immunomodulation, together with well-studied HLA-B-restricted epitopes. Because public TCR beta signatures pointed to carriage of CMV infection together with the matching HLA type, the HLA type of each donor mattered for the analysis. Overall results and qualifications from the work: In both this cohort and an independent cohort of some 380 donors, the cumulative frequency of public TCR beta family members distinguished carriers of CMV infection plus the relevant HLA type. The ex vivo response was dominated by HLA-C-restricted CMV-specific TCR beta clonotypes, and the single most frequent clonotype in two of eight donors was supplied by these HLA-C-restricted clonotypes.

The sample's treatment or condition label is to be understood as: in vitro stimulation with specific CMV peptide epitopes to enrich CMV-specific T cells. Instrument used: Illumina HiSeq 1500. TCRdb ran its own pipeline on the public reads, namely fastp trimming at Q25 and MiXCR clone calling, and kept in-frame beta chains. For every CDR3 protein sequence, its rows merge into one entry that carries the most common genes and DNA. The sample yields approximately 730,000 distinct CDR3 sequences; roughly 36% were counted once. The ten largest make up 18% of the sample. The starting material was cultured PBMCs, obtained from culture after CMV antigen stimulation. The source of this sequence is a human donor in good health (CMV status not recorded). Some clones in this sample may be carry-over from other donors' samples. The chain was built from TRBV19 and TRBJ2-3; the D gene is perhaps TRBD1 or TRBD2, as each covers 5 bases. CDR3 sequence: CASSMDIPRGADTQYF. Here is the DNA: TGTGCCAGTAGTATGGATATCCCTAGAGGGGCAGATACGCAGTATTTT. Reference TRBV19 and TRBJ2-3 proteins supply the regions before and after the CDR3; the full variable domain is: DGGITQSPKYLFRKEGQNVTLSCEQNLNHDAMYWYRQDPGQGLRLIYYSQIVNDFQKGDIAEGYSVSREKKESFPLTVTSAQKNPTAFYLCASSMDIPRGADTQYFGPGTRLTVL.